Below, one T cell receptor beta chain is given with its context. The target of this receptor is not known. Base qualities are missing; no much larger clone stands one base away. Library construction relied on PCR. The run used an Illumina HiSeq 2500. Molecular barcoding was employed in the preparation of TCR libraries, with unique molecular identifiers being used to normalize TCRbeta repertoire quantification. Starting from the raw public reads, TCRdb applied fastp trimming at Q25, assembled clones with MiXCR and retained in-frame beta chains. Identical CDR3 protein sequences are pooled into one entry, listed with their most common genes and DNA. The sample table contains approximately 520,000 distinct CDR3 sequences; only one count was recorded for approximately 10% of them. The top ten constitute around 13% of the sample. The entry originates in a study of T-cell reconstitution after alpha-beta-depleted transplantation in children (TCRdb year 2016). Study-level background: Using TCR repertoire profiling, the study followed T-cell immune reconstitution in a quantitative way in children after TCRalphabeta/CD19-depleted allogeneic hematopoietic cell transplantation. Study-wide conclusions, independent of this receptor: About two months after transplant, the apparently early recovery of alphabetaT-cell counts reportedly depended on just several hundred clones that had expanded rapidly and came from non-depleted graft cells. In some patients, high TCRbeta diversity at day 60 was attributed to recipient T cells and intrathymic progenitors that had survived conditioning. The frequencies of hyperexpanded clones fell over the following months, and after one year, T-cell counts and TCRbeta diversity were mostly attributed to newly produced T cells.

This specimen's treatment or condition label, interpreted: allogeneic hematopoietic cell transplantation with graft depleted of TCRalphabeta T cells and CD19 B cells. Transplant recipients were children who received TCRalphabeta/CD19-depleted allogeneic hematopoietic cell grafts. The germline V gene provides CDR1 MNHEY and CDR2 SVGEGT. Relative to germline, V is missing 7 bases and J is missing 6 bases, with 5 bases of the junction outside any gene match. There are 14 amino acids in the CDR3, from cysteine to phenylalanine inclusive. The CDR3 DNA has 42 bases and is translated from base 1. The sample was PBMCs, mostly from graft donor cells, taken 180 days after TCRalphabeta/CD19-depleted stem cell transplant. The clonotype comes from a female patient aged 2-9 years who had a stem cell transplant for aplastic anemia, so the T cells may come from the graft donor. Recombination joined TRBV6-2 or TRBV6-3 with TRBJ2-4; TRBD2 matches 11 bases in the middle. The CDR3 here reads CASTLAGGGNIQYF. The DNA sequence follows: TGTGCCAGCACCTTAGCGGGAGGGGGAAACATTCAGTACTTC.